The 26 T cell receptor beta chains in this list originate from one sample, sequenced in a study of blood T cell repertoires in COVID-19. Sequencing was performed with immunoSEQ multiplex PCR; in TCRdb, only in-frame clones are kept and a portion is missing. Of about 120,000 clones listed, approximately 80% are singletons. Sequencing input: peripheral blood. Receptors originate from a human donor in a cohort sampled during active COVID-19.

The genes are TRBV4-1 and TRBJ1-6; 9 bases align to TRBD1. The length of the CDR3 is 16 residues. Germline V gene data show CDR1 as MGHRA and CDR2 as YSYEKL. The V and J ends lost 1 base and 10 bases, in that order; junction bases with no gene match: 8. The DNA of the CDR3 is TGCGCCAGCAGCCAAGGGGGAGGGACAGGGAACTCACCCCTCCACTTT. Translating it yields CASSQGGGTGNSPLHF.

The chain employs TRBV3-1 (or the pseudogene TRBV3-2) and TRBJ2-6; the match to TRBD1 covers 9 bases. CDR3 length: 20 residues. From germline, CDR1 is LGHDT and CDR2 YNNKEL (reference sequence). The V gene end was trimmed by 0 bases and the J gene end by 0 bases; junction bases not matched to a gene: 9. The CDR3 here is CASSQDYPGQGISGANVLTF. The DNA of the CDR3 is TGTGCCAGCAGCCAAGACTATCCGGGACAGGGAATCTCTGGGGCCAACGTCCTGACTTTC.

This clone came up once. V usage is TRBV5-1 and J usage is TRBJ1-6; 7 bases are a match to TRBD1. Losses at the gene ends were 4 bases for V and 6 bases for J; bases not matched to a gene: 4. The CDR3 sequence is 14 residues long. From germline, CDR1 is SGHRS and CDR2 YFSETQ. For the CDR3, the DNA is TGCGCCAGCAGCACAGGGGTGGTTAATTCACCCCTCCACTTT. This gives the protein CASSTGVVNSPLHF.

This clone has more than one count but fewer than ten. The V gene is TRBV6-5, the J gene TRBJ2-7; TRBD1 agrees at 9 bases. Per the germline V gene, CDR1 is MNHEY and CDR2 is SVGAGI. CDR3 length: 13 amino acids. V dropped 5 bases and J dropped 9; count of bases not matched to a gene: 8. The CDR3 sequence is CASSQGQGTGQYF. CDR3 in DNA: TGTGCCAGCAGTCAGGGACAGGGAACCGGGCAGTACTTC.

The chain couples TRBV2 to TRBJ2-5; the D gene is possibly TRBD2 (6 bases). The V end lost 6 bases, the J end lost 3 bases, and 11 bases lay between the germline ends. This CDR3 comprises 13 residues. Germline lookup yields CDR1 SNHLY and CDR2 FYNNEI. The CDR3 coding sequence is TGTGCCAGCAGGGGGACTGATAAAGAGACCCAGTACTTC. As protein: CASRGTDKETQYF.

The V and J genes are TRBV5-1 and TRBJ1-3, with TRBD1 identical over 8 bases. J lost 3 bases, V lost 5 bases, and 7 bases had no gene match. The CDR3 has 15 amino acids. Germline CDR1 is SGHRS and CDR2 is YFSETQ. CDR3 region: CASSPTGELGNTIYF. DNA for the CDR3: TGCGCCAGCAGTCCGACAGGGGAACTTGGAAACACCATATATTTT.

The CDR3, as DNA: TGTGCCAGCAGCTTTTCTCGCGGAGGGGGTAGCGGGAGCGATGGCGAGCAGTACTTC. It specifies CASSFSRGGGSGSDGEQYF. The chain uses TRBV5-4 and TRBJ2-7; 9 nucleotides match TRBD2. Losses at the gene ends were 2 bases for V and 6 bases for J; bases not matched to a gene: 21. There are 19 residues in the CDR3. The V gene's germline CDR1 is SGHNT and CDR2 YYREEE (reference sequence).

This chain connects TRBV21-1 to TRBJ2-7; no DNA check was done on the table's D call, TRBD1. TRBV21-1 is a pseudogene. The CDR3 extends over 17 amino acids. The CDR3 reads CASSTLWTGVRRYEQYF. The CDR3 nucleotides read TGTGCCAGCAGCACCCTTTGGACAGGGGTCAGGCGTTACGAGCAGTACTTC.

V is TRBV7-9 and J is TRBJ1-5; 10 nucleotides match TRBD1. CDR1 is SEHNR, CDR2 FQNEAQ, per germline (reference sequence). The CDR3 contains 12 residues. The ends lost 10 bases at V and 5 bases at J; junction bases unmatched: 2. The CDR3 protein is CATGTGDQPQHF. Here the CDR3 DNA reads TGTGCCACCGGGACAGGGGATCAGCCCCAGCATTTT.

V usage is TRBV7-3 and J usage is TRBJ1-4; tentatively, D is TRBD1 (5 bases). Between the trimmed V and J ends, which lost 1 base and 8 bases, there was a span of 11 bases. Germline CDR1 is SGHTA and CDR2 is FQGTGA. This CDR3 spans 14 amino acids. This CDR3 is CASSLMGLEEKLFF. CDR3 nucleotides: TGTGCCAGCAGCTTAATGGGGCTGGAGGAAAAACTGTTTTTT.

V and J are TRBV5-1 and TRBJ1-1, with unresolved D. Trimming cost V 6 bases and J 1 base, with 10 bases left between them. CDR1 and CDR2 (germline): SGHRS, YFSETQ. The CDR3 consists of 13 residues. The CDR3 spells CASNPGGNTEAFF. The CDR3, as DNA: TGCGCCAGCAATCCCGGAGGGAACACTGAAGCTTTCTTT.

A few counts support this clone. The V gene is TRBV5-4, the J gene TRBJ2-7, with 12 bases identical to TRBD2. This CDR3 comprises 16 residues. Germline loops: CDR1 SGHNT, CDR2 YYREEE (reference sequence). V lost 4 bases and J lost 2; bases outside the gene matches: 7. In DNA, the CDR3 is TGTGCCAGCAGCGAGACTAGCGGGGGCCCTCCCTACGAGCAGTACTTC. Its translation: CASSETSGGPPYEQYF. Full variable domain (missing parts from reference TRBV5-4 and TRBJ2-7): ETGVTQSPTHLIKTRGQQVTLRCSSQSGHNTVSWYQQALGQGPQFIFQYYREEENGRGNFPPRFSGLQFPNYSSELNVNALELDDSALYLCASSETSGGPPYEQYFGPGTRLTVT.

The chain links TRBV5-5 to TRBJ2-7; TRBD2 matches at 13 bases. V lost 4 bases, J lost 2 bases, and 3 bases stayed unmatched. Looked up from germline, CDR1 is SGHKS and CDR2 is YYEKEE (reference sequence). The CDR3 contains 15 residues. CDR3 sequence (DNA): TGTGCCAGCAGCATCGGACTAGCGGGAGCCTACGAGCAGTACTTC. It specifies CASSIGLAGAYEQYF. Variable domain in full (rest from reference TRBV5-5 and TRBJ2-7): DAGVTQSPTHLIKTRGQQVTLRCSPISGHKSVSWYQQVLGQGPQFIFQYYEKEERGRGNFPDRFSARQFPNYSSELNVNALLLGDSALYLCASSIGLAGAYEQYFGPGTRLTVT.

The V and J genes are TRBV7-3 and TRBJ2-5; no clear D. CDR3 size: 15 residues. V shed 1 base and J shed 5 bases, with 14 bases lying between them. Germline CDR1 is SGHTA and CDR2 is FQGTGA. This chain's CDR3 is CASSLISGPRETQYF. The CDR3, as DNA: TGTGCCAGCAGCTTAATTTCTGGCCCGCGGGAGACCCAGTACTTC.

The chain recombines TRBV9 with TRBJ2-7, with unresolved D. The CDR3 extends over 15 amino acids. CDR1 and CDR2 (germline): SGDLS, YYNGEE. V was pared by 0 bases and J by 1 base, with 11 bases between. CDR3 sequence: CASSVGHPSSYEQYF. For the CDR3, the DNA is TGTGCCAGCAGCGTAGGACATCCCTCGTCCTACGAGCAGTACTTC.

CDR3 DNA: TGTGCCAGCAGCTTGAGGCTAGCGGGATCCTACGAGCAGTACTTC. Translated, it gives CASSLRLAGSYEQYF. This sequence joins TRBV5-4 and TRBJ2-7; TRBD2 agrees at 9 bases. V was clipped by 1 base and J by 1 base; unmatched bases: 3. The CDR3 is 15 residues long. Germline values: CDR1 SGHNT, CDR2 YYREEE (reference sequence).

The gene calls are TRBV27 and TRBJ2-5; D is unresolved. Trimming left V 4 bases short and J 1 base short, with 10 bases between. Looked up from germline, CDR1 is MNHEY and CDR2 is SMNVEV (reference sequence). This CDR3 has 14 amino acids. For the CDR3, the DNA is TGTGCCAGCAGTTCGCTAAGACTCCAAGAGACCCAGTACTTC. Translated: CASSSLRLQETQYF.

The chain uses TRBV2 and TRBJ2-1; D gene ambiguous. The length of the CDR3 is 14 residues. Germline V gene data show CDR1 as SNHLY and CDR2 as FYNNEI. V was clipped by 6 bases and J by 0 bases, with 9 bases between them. This CDR3 reads CASRAFASYNEQFF. CDR3 nucleotide sequence: TGTGCCAGCAGAGCCTTTGCCTCCTACAATGAGCAGTTCTTC.

The chain is built from TRBV19 and TRBJ1-1; 11 positions match TRBD1. This CDR3 is built from 14 residues. Germline V lookup: CDR1 LNHDA, CDR2 SQIVND (reference sequence). The trim removed 5 bases at V and 6 bases at J, leaving 5 bases unmatched. CDR3 region: CASSPGQGVAEAFF. The CDR3 nucleotides read TGTGCCAGTAGTCCGGGACAGGGGGTCGCTGAAGCTTTCTTT.

This chain joins TRBV4-2 and TRBJ1-1, with 10 nucleotides matching TRBD1. The trim removed 1 base at V and 4 bases at J, leaving 9 bases unmatched. CDR1 LGHNA and CDR2 YNFKEQ come from the germline V gene. CDR3 size: 17 residues. The CDR3 region has the DNA TGTGCCAGCAGCCAAGGACAGGGGGCGGGGGAGAGCACTGAAGCTTTCTTT. It specifies CASSQGQGAGESTEAFF.

This clone occurred a few times. The V gene is TRBV18, the J gene TRBJ1-4; no firm D call. The germline CDR1 and CDR2 sequences are KGHSH and LQKENI. V was cut by 0 bases and J by 7 bases, with 9 bases left in between. CDR3 length: 14 amino acids. The chain's CDR3 is CASSPPTGSEKLFF. CDR3 bases: TGTGCCAGCTCACCACCAACGGGGAGTGAAAAACTGTTTTTT.

The V call is TRBV5-6, the J call TRBJ1-5; D might be TRBD1 (6 bases). Per germline, CDR1 SGHDT and CDR2 YYEEEE. This CDR3 is 16 amino acids long. Trimming left V 5 bases short and J 2 bases short, with 17 bases between. The CDR3 DNA is TGTGCCAGCAGTCGCATACAGGGTGGGGGCAATCAGCCCCAGCATTTT. Encoded protein: CASSRIQGGGNQPQHF.

This clone is a singleton in its sample. The chain links TRBV19 to TRBJ1-2; the D is unclear. Trimming cost V 2 bases and J 0 bases, with 10 bases left between them. In germline, CDR1 is LNHDA, CDR2 SQIVND (reference sequence). CDR3 length: 15 amino acids. DNA of the CDR3: TGTGCCAGTAGTATACCGGGGTCTGCTAACTATGGCTACACCTTC. This codes for CASSIPGSANYGYTF.

The genes are TRBV10-3 and TRBJ2-3, with D perhaps matching TRBD1 (5 bases). CDR1 and CDR2 from the germline V gene are ENHRY and SYGVKD. V lost 6 bases, J lost 2 bases, and 9 bases lay in between. This CDR3 has 13 residues. The CDR3 DNA reads TGTGCCATCAGGACAGTCGACACAGATACGCAGTATTTT. This encodes CAIRTVDTDTQYF.

The chain has TRBV6-6 and TRBJ1-4, with 9 bases that match TRBD1. The CDR3 contains 14 residues. J was trimmed by 7 bases and V by 5 bases; bases with no gene match: 5. Germline assignment: CDR1 MNHNY and CDR2 SVGAGI (reference sequence). The CDR3 DNA follows: TGTGCCAGCAGTGGACAGGGGAAGGGTGAAAAACTGTTTTTT. Amino acid sequence: CASSGQGKGEKLFF.

The rearrangement links TRBV7-9 to TRBJ1-2; 8 bases agree with TRBD1. This CDR3 spans 16 amino acids. With V trimmed by 3 bases and J by 4 bases, 10 bases remained unmatched. The germline V gene encodes CDR1 SEHNR and CDR2 FQNEAQ (reference sequence). The CDR3 nucleotides are TGTGCCAGCAGCTTCCAGGGGGCGCGGGAAAGCTATGGCTACACCTTC. Its translation: CASSFQGARESYGYTF.